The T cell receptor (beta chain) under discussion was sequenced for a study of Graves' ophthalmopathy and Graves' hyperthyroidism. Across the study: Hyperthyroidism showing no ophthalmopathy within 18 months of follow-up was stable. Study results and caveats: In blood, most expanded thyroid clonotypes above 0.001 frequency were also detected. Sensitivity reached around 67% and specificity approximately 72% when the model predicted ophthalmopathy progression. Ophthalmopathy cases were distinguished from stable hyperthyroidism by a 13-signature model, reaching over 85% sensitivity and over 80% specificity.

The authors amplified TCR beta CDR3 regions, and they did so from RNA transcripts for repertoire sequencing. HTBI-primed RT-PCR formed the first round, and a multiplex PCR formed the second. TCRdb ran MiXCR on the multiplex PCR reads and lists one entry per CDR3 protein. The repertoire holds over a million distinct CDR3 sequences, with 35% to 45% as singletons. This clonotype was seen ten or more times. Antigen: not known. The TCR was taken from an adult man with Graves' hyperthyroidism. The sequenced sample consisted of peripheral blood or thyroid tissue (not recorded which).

For the CDR3, the DNA is TGTGCCAGCAGCCTGACAGGGGAGTGGTCAGAGACCCAGTACTTC. As protein: CASSLTGEWSETQYF. The V and J genes are TRBV7-6 and TRBJ2-5, with 8 bases aligning to TRBD1. Per the germline V gene, CDR1 is SGHVS and CDR2 is FNYEAQ. CDR3 length: 15 amino acids. With V trimmed by 5 bases and J by 4 bases, 9 bases remained unmatched.